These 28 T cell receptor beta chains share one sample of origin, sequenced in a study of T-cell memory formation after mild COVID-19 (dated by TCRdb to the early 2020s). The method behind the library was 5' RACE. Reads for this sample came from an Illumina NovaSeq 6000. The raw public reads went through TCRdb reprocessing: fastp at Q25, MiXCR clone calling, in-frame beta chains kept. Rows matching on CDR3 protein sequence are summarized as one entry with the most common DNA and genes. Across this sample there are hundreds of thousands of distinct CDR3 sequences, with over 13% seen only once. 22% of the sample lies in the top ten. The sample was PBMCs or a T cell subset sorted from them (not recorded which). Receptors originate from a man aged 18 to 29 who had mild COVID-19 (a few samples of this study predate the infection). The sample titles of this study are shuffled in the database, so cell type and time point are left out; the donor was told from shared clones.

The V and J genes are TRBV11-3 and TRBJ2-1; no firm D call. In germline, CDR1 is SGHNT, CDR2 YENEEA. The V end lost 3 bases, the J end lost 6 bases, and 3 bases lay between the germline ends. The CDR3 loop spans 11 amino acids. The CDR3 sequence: CASSFSNEQFF. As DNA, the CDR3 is TGTGCCAGCAGCTTCAGCAATGAGCAGTTCTTC. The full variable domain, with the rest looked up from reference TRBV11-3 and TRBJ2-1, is EAGVVQSPRYKIIEKKQPVAFWCNPISGHNTLYWYLQNLGQGPELLIRYENEEAVDDSQLPKDRFSAERLKGVDSTLKIQPAELGDSAVYLCASSFSNEQFFGPGTRLTVL.

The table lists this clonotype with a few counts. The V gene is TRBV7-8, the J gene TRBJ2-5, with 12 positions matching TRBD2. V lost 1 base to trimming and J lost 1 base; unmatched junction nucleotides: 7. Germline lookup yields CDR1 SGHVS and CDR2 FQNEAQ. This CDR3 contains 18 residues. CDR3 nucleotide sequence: TGTGCCAGCAGCTTAGGGCTAGCGGGGGGGGGATTCCAAGAGACCCAGTACTTC. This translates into CASSLGLAGGGFQETQYF.

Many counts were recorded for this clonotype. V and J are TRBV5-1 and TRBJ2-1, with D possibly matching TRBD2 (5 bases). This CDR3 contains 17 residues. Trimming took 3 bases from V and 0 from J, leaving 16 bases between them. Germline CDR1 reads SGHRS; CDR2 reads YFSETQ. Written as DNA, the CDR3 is TGCGCCAGCAGCTCCACGGCAGGCAGCGGCTCCTACAATGAGCAGTTCTTC. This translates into CASSSTAGSGSYNEQFF.

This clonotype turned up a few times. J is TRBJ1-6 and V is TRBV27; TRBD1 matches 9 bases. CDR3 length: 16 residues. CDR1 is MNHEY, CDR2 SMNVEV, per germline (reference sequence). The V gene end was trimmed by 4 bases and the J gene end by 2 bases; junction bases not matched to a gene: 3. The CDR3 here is CASSSGQGTYNSPLHF. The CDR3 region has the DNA TGTGCCAGCAGTTCGGGACAGGGCACCTATAATTCACCCCTCCACTTT.

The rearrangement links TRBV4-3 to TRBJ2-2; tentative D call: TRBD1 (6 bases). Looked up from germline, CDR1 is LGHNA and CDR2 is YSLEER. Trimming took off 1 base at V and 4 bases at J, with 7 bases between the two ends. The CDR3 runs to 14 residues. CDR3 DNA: TGCGCCAGCAGCCAAGGGGGGCCCACCGGGGAGCTGTTTTTT. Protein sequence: CASSQGGPTGELFF.

The chain's CDR3 is CASSQGPGGSYEQYV. CDR3 DNA: TGTGCCAGCAGCCAGGGGCCAGGGGGCTCCTACGAGCAGTACGTC. The chain employs TRBV14 and TRBJ2-7, with TRBD1 matching over 7 bases. Trimming at V came to 3 bases and at J to 0 bases, leaving 5 bases not matched to a gene. The CDR3 spans 15 residues. Germline CDR1 is SGHDN and CDR2 is FVKESK.

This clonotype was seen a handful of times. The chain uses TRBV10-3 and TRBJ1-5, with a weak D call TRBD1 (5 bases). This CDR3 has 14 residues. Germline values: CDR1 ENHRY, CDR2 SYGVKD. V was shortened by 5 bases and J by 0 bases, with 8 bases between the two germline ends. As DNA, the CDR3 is TGTGCCATCAGTCCCGACAGTAGCAATCAGCCCCAGCATTTT. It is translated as CAISPDSSNQPQHF.

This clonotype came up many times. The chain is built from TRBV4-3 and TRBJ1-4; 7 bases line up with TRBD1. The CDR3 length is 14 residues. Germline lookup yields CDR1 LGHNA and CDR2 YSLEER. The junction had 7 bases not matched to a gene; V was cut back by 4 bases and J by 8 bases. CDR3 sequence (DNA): TGCGCCAGCAGCCGGGACAGAGAGGGAGAAAAACTGTTTTTT. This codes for CASSRDREGEKLFF.

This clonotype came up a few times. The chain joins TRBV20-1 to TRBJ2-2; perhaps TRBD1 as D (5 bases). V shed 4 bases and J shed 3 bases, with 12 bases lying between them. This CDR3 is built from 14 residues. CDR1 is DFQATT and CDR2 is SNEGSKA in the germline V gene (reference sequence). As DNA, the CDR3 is TGCAGTGCTACGAAGGGGTTGCACACCGGGGAGCTGTTTTTT. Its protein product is CSATKGLHTGELFF.

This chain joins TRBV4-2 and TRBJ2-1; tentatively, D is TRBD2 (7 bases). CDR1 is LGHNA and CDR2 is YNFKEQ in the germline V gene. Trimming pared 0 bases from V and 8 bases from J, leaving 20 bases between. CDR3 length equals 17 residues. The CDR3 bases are TGTGCCAGCAGCCAAGATCAAGGCGGGGGCCTTAGGGATGAGCAGTTCTTC. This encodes CASSQDQGGGLRDEQFF.

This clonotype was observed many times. CDR3 DNA: TGTGCCAGCTCACTTACAGGGAGACAAGAGACCCAGTACTTC. Translation: CASSLTGRQETQYF. J is TRBJ2-5 and V is TRBV18; tentatively, D is TRBD1 (6 bases). In germline, CDR1 is KGHSH, CDR2 LQKENI. This CDR3 has 14 residues. The V end lost 4 bases, the J end lost 2 bases, and 11 bases lay between the germline ends.

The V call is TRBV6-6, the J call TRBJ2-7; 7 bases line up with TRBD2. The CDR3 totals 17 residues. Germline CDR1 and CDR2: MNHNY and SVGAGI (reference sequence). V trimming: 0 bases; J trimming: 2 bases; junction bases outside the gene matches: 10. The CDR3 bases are TGTGCCAGCAGTTACTCTCTACGCGGGGGTAGCCCCTACGAGCAGTACGTC. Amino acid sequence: CASSYSLRGGSPYEQYV.

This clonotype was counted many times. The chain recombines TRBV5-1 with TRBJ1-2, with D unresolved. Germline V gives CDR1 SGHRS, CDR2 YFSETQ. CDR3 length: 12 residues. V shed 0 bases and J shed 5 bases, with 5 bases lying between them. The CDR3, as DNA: TGCGCCAGCAGCTTGGATGAGTATGGCTACACCTTC. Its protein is CASSLDEYGYTF.

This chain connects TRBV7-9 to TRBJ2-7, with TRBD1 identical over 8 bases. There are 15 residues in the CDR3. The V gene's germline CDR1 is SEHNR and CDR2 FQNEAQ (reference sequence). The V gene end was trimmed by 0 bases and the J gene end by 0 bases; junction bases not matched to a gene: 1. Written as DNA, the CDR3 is TGTGCCAGCAGCTTAGCTCAGGGGGCCTCCTACGAGCAGTACTTC. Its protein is CASSLAQGASYEQYF.

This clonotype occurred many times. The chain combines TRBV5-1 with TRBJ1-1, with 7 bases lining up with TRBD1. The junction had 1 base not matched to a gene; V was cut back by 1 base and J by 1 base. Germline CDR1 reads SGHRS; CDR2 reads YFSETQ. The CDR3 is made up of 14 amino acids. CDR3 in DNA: TGCGCCAGCAGCTTGACAGGGGAGAACACTGAAGCTTTCTTT. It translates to CASSLTGENTEAFF.

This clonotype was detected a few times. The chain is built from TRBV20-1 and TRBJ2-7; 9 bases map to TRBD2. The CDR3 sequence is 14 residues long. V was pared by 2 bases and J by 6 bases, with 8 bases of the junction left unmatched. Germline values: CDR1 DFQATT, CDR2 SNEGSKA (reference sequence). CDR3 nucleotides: TGCAGTGCTAGAAGGGGCGGGGGGGCCGCCGAGCAGTACGTC. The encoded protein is CSARRGGGAAEQYV.

In DNA, the CDR3 is TGCGCCAGCAGCTCGAACAGGGGACGGACTGAAGCTTTCTTT. Protein: CASSSNRGRTEAFF. The V gene is TRBV5-1, the J gene TRBJ1-1, with TRBD1 identical over 7 bases. Per the germline V gene, CDR1 is SGHRS and CDR2 is YFSETQ. This CDR3 is 14 amino acids long. J gave up 5 bases and V 3 bases, and 7 bases lay outside the gene matches.

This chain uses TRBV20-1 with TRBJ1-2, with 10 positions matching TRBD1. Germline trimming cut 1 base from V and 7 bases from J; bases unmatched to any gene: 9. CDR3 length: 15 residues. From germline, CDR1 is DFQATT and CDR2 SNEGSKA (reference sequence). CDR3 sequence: CSARARDRGMSGYTF. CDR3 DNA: TGCAGTGCTAGAGCAAGGGACAGGGGCATGAGTGGCTACACCTTC.

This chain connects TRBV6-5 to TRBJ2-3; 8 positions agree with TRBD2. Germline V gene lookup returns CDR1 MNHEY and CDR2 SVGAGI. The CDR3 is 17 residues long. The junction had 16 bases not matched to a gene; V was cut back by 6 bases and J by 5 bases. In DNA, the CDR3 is TGTGCCAGCAGACGCCGTTTAGGGCGGGGGGTTGAAGATACGCAGTATTTT. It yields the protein CASRRRLGRGVEDTQYF.

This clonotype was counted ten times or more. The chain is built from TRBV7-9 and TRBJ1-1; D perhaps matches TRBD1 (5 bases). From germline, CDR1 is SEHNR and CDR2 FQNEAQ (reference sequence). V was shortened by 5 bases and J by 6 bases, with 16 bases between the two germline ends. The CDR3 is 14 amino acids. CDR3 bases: TGTGCCAGCAGCGCGATCCTCAGGGCCCCTGAAGCTTTCTTT. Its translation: CASSAILRAPEAFF.

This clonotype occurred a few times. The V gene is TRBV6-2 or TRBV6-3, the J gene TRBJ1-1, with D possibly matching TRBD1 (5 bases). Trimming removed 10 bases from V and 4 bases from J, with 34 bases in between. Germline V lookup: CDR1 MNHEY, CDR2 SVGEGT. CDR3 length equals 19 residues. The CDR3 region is CATKGPPHATGASGTEAFF. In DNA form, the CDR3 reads TGTGCCACCAAAGGGCCCCCCCACGCGACCGGGGCGTCGGGCACTGAAGCTTTCTTT.

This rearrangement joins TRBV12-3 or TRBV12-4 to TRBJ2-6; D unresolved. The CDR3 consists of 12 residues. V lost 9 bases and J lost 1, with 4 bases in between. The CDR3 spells CARPSGANVLTF. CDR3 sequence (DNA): TGTGCCAGGCCATCTGGGGCCAACGTCCTGACTTTC.

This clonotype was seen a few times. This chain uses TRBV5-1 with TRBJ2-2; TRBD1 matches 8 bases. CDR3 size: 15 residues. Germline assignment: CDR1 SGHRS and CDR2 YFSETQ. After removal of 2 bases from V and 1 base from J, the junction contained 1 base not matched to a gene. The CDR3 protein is CASSFTGGNTGELFF. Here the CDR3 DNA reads TGCGCCAGCAGCTTTACAGGGGGGAACACCGGGGAGCTGTTTTTT.

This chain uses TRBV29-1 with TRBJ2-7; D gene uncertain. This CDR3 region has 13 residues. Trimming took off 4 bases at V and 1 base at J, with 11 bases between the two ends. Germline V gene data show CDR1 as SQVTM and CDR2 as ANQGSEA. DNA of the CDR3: TGCAGCGTTGGGGGAAGACAATCCTACGAGCAGTACTTC. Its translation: CSVGGRQSYEQYF.

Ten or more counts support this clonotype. Here the CDR3 DNA reads TGCAGTGCTAGCGGGCAGGTGACGATCCAAGAGACCCAGTACTTC. Its protein product is CSASGQVTIQETQYF. The chain recombines TRBV20-1 with TRBJ2-5; D is unclear. Germline loops: CDR1 DFQATT, CDR2 SNEGSKA (reference sequence). V was clipped by 3 bases and J by 1 base, with 15 bases between them. The CDR3 totals 15 residues.

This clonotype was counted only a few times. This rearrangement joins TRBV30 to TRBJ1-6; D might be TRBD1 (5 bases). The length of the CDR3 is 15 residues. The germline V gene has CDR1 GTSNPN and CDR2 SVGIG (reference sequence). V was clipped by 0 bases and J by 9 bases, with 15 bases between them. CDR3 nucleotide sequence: TGTGCCTGGAGTGTACTCGGGGCAGGATCTTCACCCCTCCACTTT. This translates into CAWSVLGAGSSPLHF.

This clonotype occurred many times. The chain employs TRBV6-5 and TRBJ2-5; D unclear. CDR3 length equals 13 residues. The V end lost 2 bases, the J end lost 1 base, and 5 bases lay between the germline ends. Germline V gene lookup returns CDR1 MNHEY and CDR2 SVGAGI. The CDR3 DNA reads TGTGCCAGCAGTTACCAGTTCCAAGAGACCCAGTACTTC. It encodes CASSYQFQETQYF.

The DNA for the CDR3 is TGTGCCAGCTCACCGGAGGATAGGGGGGAGTCGCTCAATGAGCAGTTCTTC. Translating it yields CASSPEDRGESLNEQFF. The genes are TRBV18 and TRBJ2-1; D may be TRBD1 or TRBD2 (6 bases each). V was trimmed by 3 bases and J by 6 bases, leaving 21 bases between them. CDR3 size: 17 residues. Per germline, CDR1 KGHSH and CDR2 LQKENI.